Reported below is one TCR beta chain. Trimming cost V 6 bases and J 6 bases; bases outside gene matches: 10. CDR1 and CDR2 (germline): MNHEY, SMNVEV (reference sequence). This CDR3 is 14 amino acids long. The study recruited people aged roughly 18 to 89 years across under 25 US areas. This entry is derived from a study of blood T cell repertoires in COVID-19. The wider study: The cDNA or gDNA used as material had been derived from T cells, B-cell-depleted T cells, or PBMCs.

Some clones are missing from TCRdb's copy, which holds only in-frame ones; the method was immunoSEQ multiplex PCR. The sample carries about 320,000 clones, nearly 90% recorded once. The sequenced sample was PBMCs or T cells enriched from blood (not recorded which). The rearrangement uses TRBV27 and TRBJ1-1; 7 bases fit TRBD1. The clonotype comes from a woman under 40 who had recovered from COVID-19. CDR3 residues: CASRATGVVAEAFF. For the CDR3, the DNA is TGTGCCAGCAGAGCAACAGGGGTGGTAGCTGAAGCTTTCTTT.